A single sample gave rise to the 20 T cell receptor beta chains below, sequenced in a study of T cells in Graves' hyperthyroidism and ophthalmopathy. Researchers amplified the TCR beta CDR3 regions from RNA transcripts. HTBI primers were used for first-round RT-PCR of the TCR CDR3. Using its own MiXCR run on the multiplex PCR reads, TCRdb lists one record per CDR3 protein. The repertoire consists of fewer than 900,000 distinct CDR3 sequences, with less than 20% occurring once and the leading ten covering around 8%. The sequencing input was blood. These receptors came from a man younger than 35 with Graves' hyperthyroidism.

This clonotype was counted a few times. The V and J genes are TRBV5-1 and TRBJ2-2, with 7 positions matching TRBD1. With V trimmed by 4 bases and J by 7 bases, 4 bases remained unmatched. There are 13 residues in the CDR3. The germline gives CDR1 SGHRS, CDR2 YFSETQ. In DNA, the CDR3 is TGCGCCAGCAGCCGGACAGGAGGCGGGGAGCTGTTTTTT. It specifies CASSRTGGGELFF.

V and J are TRBV20-1 and TRBJ2-7; 8 bases are a match to TRBD1. The CDR3 length is 14 residues. Germline assignment: CDR1 DFQATT and CDR2 SNEGSKA (reference sequence). V lost 5 bases to trimming and J lost 2 bases; unmatched junction nucleotides: 8. The CDR3 protein is CSARRTGTAYEQYF. The CDR3 bases are TGCAGTGCTCGCAGGACAGGGACTGCCTACGAGCAGTACTTC.

The rearrangement uses TRBV20-1 and TRBJ2-7; TRBD2 agrees at 11 bases. Per the germline V gene, CDR1 is DFQATT and CDR2 is SNEGSKA (reference sequence). The ends lost 3 bases at V and 1 base at J; junction bases unmatched: 8. CDR3 length equals 16 residues. CDR3 sequence (DNA): TGCAGTGCTAGGGCTAGCGGGAGGTTAATATCCTACGAGCAGTACTTC. It yields the protein CSARASGRLISYEQYF.

The chain recombines TRBV11-3 with TRBJ1-1; D might be TRBD1 (5 bases). The germline V and J ends were trimmed by 5 bases and 11 bases, with 15 bases remaining between them. Germline V gives CDR1 SGHNT, CDR2 YENEEA. This CDR3 is built from 12 residues. The CDR3 DNA follows: TGTGCCAGCAGCCGGCGGGGCTTAAGGGCTTTCTTT. The encoded protein is CASSRRGLRAFF.

This clonotype was counted a single time. The chain carries TRBV20-1 and TRBJ2-2; D ambiguous. The CDR3 has 14 residues. The germline CDR1 and CDR2 sequences are DFQATT and SNEGSKA (reference sequence). The V end lost 6 bases, the J end lost 5 bases, and 16 bases lay between the germline ends. The CDR3 DNA is TGCAGTGCACAGAGGACGTACGGTACCGGGGAGCTGTTTTTT. Encoded protein: CSAQRTYGTGELFF.

This clonotype was counted between two and nine times. The junction shows a germline mismatch at one end, possibly a read error. The chain employs TRBV6-1 and TRBJ1-1; no definite D call. This CDR3 is 11 amino acids long. CDR1 and CDR2 (germline): MNHNS, SASEGT. The CDR3 region has the DNA TGTACCAGCAGACTAAACACTGAAGCTTTCTTT. Its translation: CTSRLNTEAFF.

This clonotype has a handful of counts. This chain connects TRBV9 to TRBJ2-7; TRBD2 agrees at 8 bases. The V gene's germline CDR1 is SGDLS and CDR2 YYNGEE. J gave up 4 bases and V 0 bases, and 15 bases lay outside the gene matches. The CDR3 runs to 18 residues. The CDR3 sequence: CASSVGPLTSGGLYEQYF. CDR3 sequence (DNA): TGTGCCAGCAGCGTAGGCCCCCTTACTAGCGGCGGCCTTTACGAGCAGTACTTC. The whole variable domain, remainder taken from reference TRBV9 and TRBJ2-7, is DSGVTQTPKHLITATGQRVTLRCSPRSGDLSVYWYQQSLDQGLQFLIQYYNGEERAKGNILERFSAQQFPDLHSELNLSSLELGDSALYFCASSVGPLTSGGLYEQYFGPGTRLTVT.

V is TRBV7-9 and J is TRBJ2-1; D is ambiguous. The CDR3 consists of 15 residues. Germline assignment: CDR1 SEHNR and CDR2 FQNEAQ (reference sequence). V gave up 7 bases and J gave up 8 bases, with 21 bases separating them. The CDR3 DNA sequence: TGTGCCAGCATCCCATCTCCCAAAGGTGCTGATGAGCAGTTCTTC. The encoded protein is CASIPSPKGADEQFF.

The table lists this clonotype with many counts. This chain links TRBV28 with TRBJ2-5, with 12 bases that match TRBD1. Trimming at V came to 5 bases and at J to 5 bases, leaving 6 bases not matched to a gene. CDR3 length: 15 amino acids. Germline CDR1 reads MDHEN; CDR2 reads SYDVKM. CDR3 protein: CASSESGTGGETQYF. In DNA form, the CDR3 reads TGTGCCAGCAGTGAGTCCGGGACAGGGGGCGAGACCCAGTACTTC.

The chain uses TRBV19 and TRBJ2-5; 9 positions agree with TRBD1. Per germline, CDR1 LNHDA and CDR2 SQIVND (reference sequence). CDR3 length: 15 residues. J was trimmed by 5 bases and V by 5 bases; bases with no gene match: 9. CDR3 nucleotides: TGTGCCAGTAGTGCGGACAGGGGAGGGGAGGAGACCCAGTACTTC. Its protein is CASSADRGGEETQYF.

In regard to this clonotype: This may come from a read error, since a much larger clone is one base off. The V call is TRBV12-3 or TRBV12-4, the J call TRBJ2-7, with D possibly TRBD1 on 6 matching bases. The V gene lost 1 base and the J gene lost 0 bases, with 13 bases spanning the gap. This CDR3 region has 16 residues. The CDR3, as DNA: TGTGCCAGCAGTTTAGAATTAGTGGACAGCTCCTACGAGCAGTACTTC. Translating it yields CASSLELVDSSYEQYF.

The table lists this clonotype with a few counts. The chain has TRBV7-2 and TRBJ2-7, with a possible D match to TRBD2 (5 bases). Germline CDR1 and CDR2: SGHTA and FQGNSA. Trimming left V 1 base short and J 1 base short, with 11 bases between. The CDR3 covers 15 residues. CDR3 sequence reads: CASSLGRVLSYEQYF. CDR3 nucleotide sequence: TGTGCCAGCAGCTTAGGGCGGGTACTGTCCTACGAGCAGTACTTC.

V and J are TRBV11-2 and TRBJ2-1; either TRBD1 or TRBD2 may supply D (5 bases each). Germline values: CDR1 SGHAT, CDR2 FQNNGV. Trimming took off 6 bases at V and 9 bases at J, with 15 bases between the two ends. This CDR3 is 13 amino acids long. In nucleotides, the CDR3 is TGTGCCAGCAGGGGGGTGGTAATGGGTGAGCAGTTCTTC. It translates to CASRGVVMGEQFF.

This sequence joins TRBV18 and TRBJ2-7; 7 bases are shared with TRBD1. Trimming removed 3 bases from V and 4 bases from J; junction bases left unmatched: 6. Germline assignment: CDR1 KGHSH and CDR2 LQKENI. The CDR3 extends over 14 amino acids. The CDR3 protein is CASSPGQTFYEQYF. The CDR3 DNA sequence: TGTGCCAGCTCACCGGGACAGACCTTTTACGAGCAGTACTTC. The full variable domain, in which reference TRBV18 and TRBJ2-7 provide the parts outside the CDR3, is NAGVMQNPRHLVRRRGQEARLRCSPMKGHSHVYWYRQLPEEGLKFMVYLQKENIIDESGMPKERFSAEFPKEGPSILRIQQVVRGDSAAYFCASSPGQTFYEQYFGPGTRLTVT.

The chain carries TRBV5-4 and TRBJ2-7, with D perhaps assigned TRBD1 or TRBD2 (5 bases each). Germline V lookup: CDR1 SGHNT, CDR2 YYREEE (reference sequence). This CDR3 is 14 amino acids long. V was trimmed by 4 bases and J by 6 bases, leaving 17 bases between them. The CDR3 bases are TGTGCCAGCAGCCCTCCGGGACGGCTGAGCGAGCAGTACTTC. Protein: CASSPPGRLSEQYF.

This clonotype has at least ten counts. V gene TRBV15 combines with J gene TRBJ2-7; 10 nucleotides match TRBD1. The germline gives CDR1 LNHNV, CDR2 YYDKDF (reference sequence). CDR3 size: 14 residues. With V trimmed by 2 bases and J by 7 bases, 5 bases remained unmatched. The CDR3 sequence: CATSRRDRGIEQYF. As DNA, the CDR3 is TGTGCCACCAGCAGACGGGACAGGGGAATTGAGCAGTACTTC.

The sample holds a few counts of this clonotype. J is TRBJ2-2 and V is TRBV14; possibly TRBD1 for D (6 bases). Germline values: CDR1 SGHDN, CDR2 FVKESK. CDR3 length: 15 amino acids. Trimming pared 2 bases from V and 5 bases from J, leaving 12 bases between. The CDR3 loop reads CASSQYRDGTGELFF. The CDR3, as DNA: TGTGCCAGCAGCCAATACAGGGATGGGACCGGGGAGCTGTTTTTT.

This clonotype was counted at least ten times. The J gene is TRBJ1-1, the V gene TRBV6-2 or TRBV6-3; no firm D call. The CDR3 runs 14 residues. Per the germline V gene, CDR1 is MNHEY and CDR2 is SVGEGT. V was shortened by 6 bases and J by 1 base, with 12 bases between the two germline ends. The CDR3 spells CASSDPPGNTEAFF. CDR3 coding DNA: TGTGCCAGCAGCGACCCACCGGGGAACACTGAAGCTTTCTTT.

The genes are TRBV7-9 and TRBJ2-1, with TRBD1 identical over 11 bases. Germline CDR1 and CDR2: SEHNR and FQNEAQ (reference sequence). This CDR3 is built from 15 residues. Trimming cost V 4 bases and J 10 bases; bases outside gene matches: 9. CDR3 residues: CASSSPGQGVEEQFF. In DNA, the CDR3 is TGTGCCAGCAGCTCACCGGGACAGGGGGTCGAGGAGCAGTTCTTC.

This clonotype was observed at least ten times. The chain recombines TRBV11-2 with TRBJ2-5, with D maybe TRBD2 (6 bases). This CDR3 has 13 residues. V was pared by 5 bases and J by 8 bases, with 15 bases between. Germline V gives CDR1 SGHAT, CDR2 FQNNGV. This chain's CDR3 is CASSPWSGSTQYF. Written as DNA, the CDR3 is TGTGCCAGCAGCCCCTGGAGCGGGTCAACCCAGTACTTC. The full variable domain, with the rest looked up from reference TRBV11-2 and TRBJ2-5, is EAGVAQSPRYKIIEKRQSVAFWCNPISGHATLYWYQQILGQGPKLLIQFQNNGVVDDSQLPKDRFSAERLKGVDSTLKIQPAKLEDSAVYLCASSPWSGSTQYFGPGTRLLVL.